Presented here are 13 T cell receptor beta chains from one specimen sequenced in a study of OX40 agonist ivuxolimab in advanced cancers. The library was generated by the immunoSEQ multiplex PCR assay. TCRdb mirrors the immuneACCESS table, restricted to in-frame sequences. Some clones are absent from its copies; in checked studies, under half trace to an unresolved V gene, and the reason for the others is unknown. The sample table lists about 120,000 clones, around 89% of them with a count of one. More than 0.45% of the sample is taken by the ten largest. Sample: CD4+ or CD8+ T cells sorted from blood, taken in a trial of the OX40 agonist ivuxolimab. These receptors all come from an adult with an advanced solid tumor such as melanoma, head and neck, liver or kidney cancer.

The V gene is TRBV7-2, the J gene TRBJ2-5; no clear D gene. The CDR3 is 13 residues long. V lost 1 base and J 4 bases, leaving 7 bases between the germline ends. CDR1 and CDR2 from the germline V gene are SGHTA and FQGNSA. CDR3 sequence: CASSLEGRETQYF. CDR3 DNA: TGTGCCAGCAGCTTAGAGGGTAGAGAGACCCAGTACTTC.

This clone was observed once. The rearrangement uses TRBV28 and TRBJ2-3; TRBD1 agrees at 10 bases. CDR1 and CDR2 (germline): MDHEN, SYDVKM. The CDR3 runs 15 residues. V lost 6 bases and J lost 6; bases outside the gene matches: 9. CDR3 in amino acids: CASSGQGGSLDTQYF. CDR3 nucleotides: TGTGCCAGCAGCGGACAGGGGGGTAGTTTGGATACGCAGTATTTT.

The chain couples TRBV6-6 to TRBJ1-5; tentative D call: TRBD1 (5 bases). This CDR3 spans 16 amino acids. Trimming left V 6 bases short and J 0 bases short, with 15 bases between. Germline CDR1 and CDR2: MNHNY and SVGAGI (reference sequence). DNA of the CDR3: TGTGCCAGCAGGACGTTTGTGGGGGATAGCAATCAGCCCCAGCATTTT. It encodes CASRTFVGDSNQPQHF.

CDR3 sequence reads: CASHPLDYGYTF. Here the CDR3 DNA reads TGTGCCAGCCACCCCCTCGACTATGGCTACACCTTC. The V and J genes are TRBV7-9 and TRBJ1-2; D call uncertain. Germline CDR1 is SEHNR and CDR2 is FQNEAQ (reference sequence). The CDR3 spans 12 residues. V was pared by 8 bases and J by 3 bases, with 10 bases between.

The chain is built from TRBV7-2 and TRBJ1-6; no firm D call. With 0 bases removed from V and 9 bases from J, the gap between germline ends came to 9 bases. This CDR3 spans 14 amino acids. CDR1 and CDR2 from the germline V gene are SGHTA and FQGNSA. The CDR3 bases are TGTGCCAGCAGCTTAGCGGCATCTGCTTCACCCCTCCACTTT. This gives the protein CASSLAASASPLHF.

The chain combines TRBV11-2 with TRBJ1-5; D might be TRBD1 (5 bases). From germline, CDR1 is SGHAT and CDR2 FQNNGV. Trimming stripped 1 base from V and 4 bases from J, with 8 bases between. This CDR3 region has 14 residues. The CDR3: CASSLGPGNQPQHF. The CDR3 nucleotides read TGTGCCAGCAGCTTAGGCCCAGGGAATCAGCCCCAGCATTTT.

CDR3 in DNA: TGTGCCAGCAGTTCACTCAGGGGTACGAGCAATCAGCCCCAGCATTTT. As protein: CASSSLRGTSNQPQHF. The chain recombines TRBV28 with TRBJ1-5; D possibly corresponds to TRBD1 (6 bases). This CDR3 region has 16 residues. Looked up from germline, CDR1 is MDHEN and CDR2 is SYDVKM. Trimming removed 4 bases from V and 1 base from J, with 14 bases in between.

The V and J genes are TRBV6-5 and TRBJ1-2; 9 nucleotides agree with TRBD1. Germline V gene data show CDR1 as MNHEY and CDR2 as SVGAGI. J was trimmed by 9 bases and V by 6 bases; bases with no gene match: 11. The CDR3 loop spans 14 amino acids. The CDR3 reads CASSTGQGIIRYTF. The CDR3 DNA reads TGTGCCAGCAGCACAGGACAGGGGATTATTCGCTACACCTTC.

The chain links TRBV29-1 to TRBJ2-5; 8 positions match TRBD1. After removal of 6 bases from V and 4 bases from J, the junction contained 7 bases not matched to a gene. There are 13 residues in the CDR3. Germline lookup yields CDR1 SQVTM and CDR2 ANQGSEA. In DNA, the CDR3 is TGCAGCGTCGGACAGGGATGGGGAGAGACCCAGTACTTC. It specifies CSVGQGWGETQYF.

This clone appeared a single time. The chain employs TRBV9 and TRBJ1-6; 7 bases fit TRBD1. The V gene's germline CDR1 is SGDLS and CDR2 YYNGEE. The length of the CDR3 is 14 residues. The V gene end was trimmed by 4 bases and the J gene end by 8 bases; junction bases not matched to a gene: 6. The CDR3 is CASSPGTEYSPLHF. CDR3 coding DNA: TGTGCCAGCAGCCCCGGGACAGAGTATTCACCCCTCCACTTT.

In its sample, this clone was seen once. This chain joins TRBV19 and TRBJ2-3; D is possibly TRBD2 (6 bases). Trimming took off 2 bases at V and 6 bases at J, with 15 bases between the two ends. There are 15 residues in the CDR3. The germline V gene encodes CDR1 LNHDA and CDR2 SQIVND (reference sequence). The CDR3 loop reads CASSIMAGPRDTQYF. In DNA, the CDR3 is TGTGCCAGTAGTATAATGGCGGGGCCCCGCGATACGCAGTATTTT.

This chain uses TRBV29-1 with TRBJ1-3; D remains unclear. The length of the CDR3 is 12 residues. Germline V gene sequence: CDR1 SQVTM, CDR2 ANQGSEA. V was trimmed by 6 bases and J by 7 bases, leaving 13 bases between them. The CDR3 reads CSVRTLRNTIYF. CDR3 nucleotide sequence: TGCAGCGTCCGAACGTTGAGGAACACCATATATTTT. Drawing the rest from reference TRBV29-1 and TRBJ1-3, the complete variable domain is SAVISQKPSRDICQRGTSLTIQCQVDSQVTMMFWYRQQPGQSLTLIATANQGSEATYESGFVIDKFPISRPNLTFSTLTVSNMSPEDSSIYLCSVRTLRNTIYFGEGSWLTVV.

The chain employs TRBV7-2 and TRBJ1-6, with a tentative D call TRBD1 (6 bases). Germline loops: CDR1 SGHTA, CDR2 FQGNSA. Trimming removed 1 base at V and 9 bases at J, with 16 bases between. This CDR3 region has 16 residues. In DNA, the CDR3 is TGTGCCAGCAGCTTAGTGGGGGGCGCCGGGGGTTCACCCCTCCACTTT. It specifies CASSLVGGAGGSPLHF.